The clone carrying this T cell receptor beta chain was counted many times. Researchers amplified the TCR beta CDR3 regions from RNA transcripts. HTBI primers were the set used in a first-round RT-PCR of the TCR CDR3. From the multiplex PCR reads, TCRdb called clonotypes with MiXCR, one entry per CDR3 protein. The data hold around 350,000 distinct CDR3 sequences, with 15% observed a single time. The data derive from a study of T cells in Graves' hyperthyroidism and ophthalmopathy. There are 15 residues in the CDR3. The germline CDR1 and CDR2 sequences are SGHRS and YFSETQ. V lost 7 bases, J lost 1 base, and 7 bases stayed unmatched.

The chain is built from TRBV5-1 and TRBJ2-1; 8 nucleotides line up with TRBD2. Sequenced material: blood. The receptor was isolated from a woman in her sixties with Graves' ophthalmopathy. In nucleotides, the CDR3 is TGCGCCAGCGGCCGGGAGGGCCAATCCTACAATGAGCAGTTCTTC. This encodes CASGREGQSYNEQFF.